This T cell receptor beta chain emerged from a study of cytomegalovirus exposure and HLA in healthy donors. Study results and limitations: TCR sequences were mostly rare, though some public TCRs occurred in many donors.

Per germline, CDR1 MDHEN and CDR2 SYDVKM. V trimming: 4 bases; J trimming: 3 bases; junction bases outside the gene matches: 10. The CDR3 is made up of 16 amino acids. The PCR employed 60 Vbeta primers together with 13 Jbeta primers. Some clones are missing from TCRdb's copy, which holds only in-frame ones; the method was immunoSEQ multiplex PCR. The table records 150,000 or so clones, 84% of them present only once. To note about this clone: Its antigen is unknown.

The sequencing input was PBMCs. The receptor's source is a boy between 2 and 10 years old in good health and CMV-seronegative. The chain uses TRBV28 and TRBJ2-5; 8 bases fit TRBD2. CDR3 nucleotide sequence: TGTGCCAGCAGTTCCCAAGCGGGAGCTGGCAAAGAGACCCAGTACTTC. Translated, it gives CASSSQAGAGKETQYF.